The T cell receptor (beta chain) described here comes from a study of shared clonotypes between healthy human individuals. Data came from immunoSEQ multiplex PCR; TCRdb stores just in-frame clones and leaves some out. Among about 680,000 clones listed, around 78% were seen once. CDR3 length: 14 residues. Germline V gene sequence: CDR1 GTSNPN, CDR2 SVGIG (reference sequence). Trimming took 1 base from V and 4 from J; bases not matched to a gene: 6. The V call is TRBV30, the J call TRBJ2-5; 7 bases align to TRBD1. The sample consisted of memory CD4+ T cells sorted from blood. The subset: CD45RA-negative fraction. This TCR derives from a woman aged 25 to 39 in good health. The CDR3 sequence: CAWSATDRAETQYF. DNA of the CDR3: TGTGCCTGGAGTGCAACAGACAGGGCAGAGACCCAGTACTTC.